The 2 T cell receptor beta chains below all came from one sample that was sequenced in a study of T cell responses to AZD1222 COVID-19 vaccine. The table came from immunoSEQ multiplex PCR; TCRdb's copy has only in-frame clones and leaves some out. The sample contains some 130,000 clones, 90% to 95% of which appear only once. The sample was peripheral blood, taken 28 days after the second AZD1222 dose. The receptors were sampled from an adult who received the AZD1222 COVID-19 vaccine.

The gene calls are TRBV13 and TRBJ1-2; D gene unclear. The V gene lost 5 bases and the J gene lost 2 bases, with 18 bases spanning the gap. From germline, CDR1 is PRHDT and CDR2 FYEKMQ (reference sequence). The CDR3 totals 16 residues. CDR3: CASSPFLSRINYGYTF. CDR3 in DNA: TGTGCCAGCAGCCCGTTCTTATCCCGGATCAACTATGGCTACACCTTC.

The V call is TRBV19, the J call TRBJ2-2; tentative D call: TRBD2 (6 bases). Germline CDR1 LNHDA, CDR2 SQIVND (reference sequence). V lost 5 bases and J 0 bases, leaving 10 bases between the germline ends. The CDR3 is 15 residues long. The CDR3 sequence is CASSLGGANTGELFF. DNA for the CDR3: TGTGCCAGTAGTCTCGGAGGGGCGAACACCGGGGAGCTGTTTTTT.